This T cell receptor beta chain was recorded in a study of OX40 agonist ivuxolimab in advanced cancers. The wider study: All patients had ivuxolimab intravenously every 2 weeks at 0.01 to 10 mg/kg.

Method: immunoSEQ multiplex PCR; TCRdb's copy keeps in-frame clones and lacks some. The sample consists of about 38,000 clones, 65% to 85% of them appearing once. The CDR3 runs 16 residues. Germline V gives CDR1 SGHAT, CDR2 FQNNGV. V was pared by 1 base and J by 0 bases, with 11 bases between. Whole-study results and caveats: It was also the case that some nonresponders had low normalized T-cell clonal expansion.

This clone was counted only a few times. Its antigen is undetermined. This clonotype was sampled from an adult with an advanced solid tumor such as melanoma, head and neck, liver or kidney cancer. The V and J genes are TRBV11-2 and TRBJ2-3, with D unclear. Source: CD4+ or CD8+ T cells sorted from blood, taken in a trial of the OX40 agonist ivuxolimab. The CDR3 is CASSLGPTASTDTQYF. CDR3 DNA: TGTGCCAGCAGCTTAGGCCCTACCGCTAGCACAGATACGCAGTATTTT.